One sample yielded the 2 T cell receptor beta chains listed below, sequenced in a study of CD8 T cells in ankylosing spondylitis. TCRdb re-analysed the 5' RACE reads in MiXCR, keeping a single row per CDR3 protein. The sample includes roughly 130,000 distinct CDR3 sequences, roughly 6.6% of them seen just once. Sample: blood, either unsorted or a sorted T cell fraction (not recorded which). The receptor set was obtained from a male donor with ankylosing spondylitis or in good health (not recorded which).

This clonotype was picked up many times. The rearrangement uses TRBV7-2 and TRBJ1-5; 7 bases are shared with TRBD1. The CDR3 covers 17 residues. Trimming cost V 1 base and J 0 bases; bases outside gene matches: 6. In germline, CDR1 is SGHTA, CDR2 FQGNSA. The CDR3 DNA reads TGTGCCAGCAGCTTAGGTCCGGCAGGGGGTAGCAATCAGCCCCAGCATTTT. Translation gives CASSLGPAGGSNQPQHF.

The V and J genes are TRBV4-3 and TRBJ2-1; D is possibly TRBD2 (7 bases). The CDR3 runs 17 residues. The germline CDR1 and CDR2 sequences are LGHNA and YSLEER. V gave up 0 bases and J gave up 0 bases, with 12 bases separating them. This chain's CDR3 is CASSQDLGGASYNEQFF. CDR3 nucleotide sequence: TGCGCCAGCAGCCAAGATCTTGGGGGGGCCTCCTACAATGAGCAGTTCTTC.